This T cell receptor beta chain was found in a study of T cells after yellow fever vaccination (dated by TCRdb to between 2018 and 2021). Broadly, across the study: Libraries from fractions with low cell numbers were prepared with the SMART-Seq v4 Ultra Low Input RNA kit. Blood samples were taken at several timepoints before and after primary and secondary immunization, and bulk PBMC replicates and cell subsets were isolated. To follow T-cell clones before and after primary and booster YFV17D yellow fever vaccination, bulk TCR alpha and beta repertoires were sequenced over time. Two healthy male donors, one aged 18 to 30 and one aged 30 to 40 years, made up the cohort.

Synthesis of TCR cDNA relied on 5'RACE template switching, a step that introduced a universal primer site along with unique molecular identifiers. Priming of cDNA synthesis was performed from both the TCR alpha and TCR beta constant segments. Libraries were amplified in two PCR steps, with sample barcodes and sequencing adapters added in the second step. Sequencing of libraries was performed on Illumina HiSeq 2500 (2x100 bp) or NovaSeq (2x150 bp). Under the source paper's analysis protocol: MIGEC handled demultiplexing of reads and collapsing into UMI consensus sequences, while MiXCR performed V(D)J alignment. Clonotypes responding to the vaccine were identified with edgeR on replicate PBMC samples, with the criteria of FDR below 0.01 and a log2 fold change above 5 up to day 15. Each bulk clonotype was labeled CD4 or CD8 based on which sequenced repertoire, CD4 or CD8, contained the clonotype at higher abundance. Through fastp at Q25 and MiXCR, TCRdb rebuilt clones from the public reads, retaining in-frame beta chains. A single entry per CDR3 protein holds the most common genes and DNA from its merged rows. These V and J calls are TCRdb output, not the study's own analysis. The sample table shows 200,000 to 300,000 distinct CDR3 sequences, and over 10% are seen once. Roughly 0.5% of the sample rests with the top ten.

The treatment or condition label, as the study defines it: live attenuated yellow fever vaccine strain. PBMCs were isolated from peripheral blood using a standard Ficoll-Paque protocol. CD4 and CD8 T-cell fractions were isolated with Dynabeads CD4 and CD8 positive selection kits. TriZol was used to extract RNA from bulk PBMCs, CD4 and CD8 fractions, and dextramer-positive and dextramer-negative fractions. On the study overall, not on this receptor specifically: The secondary T-cell response was found to be weaker but faster than the primary response, with a peak reached on day 5 rather than on day 15. A small fraction of clonotypes showed up in both the CD4 and CD8 compartments, probably as a result of convergent recombination. Because only a couple of donors were included in the study, the extent to which the findings can be generalized is limited. Computational filtering was required because FACS-sorted repertoires could contain abundant contaminating clonotypes from the bulk population. Most clones expanded after primary vaccination were re-detected after the booster (96% of CD4 and around 88% of CD8), suggesting broad memory maintenance.

CDR1 and CDR2 are drawn from the germline V gene: MDHEN, SYDVKM. The junction shows trimming of 7 bases on V and 6 bases on J, plus 12 bases between the germline ends. The CDR3 has 12 amino acids, counting the end cysteine and phenylalanine. Only the CDR3 DNA stays, 36 bases, in frame from base 1. Turning to this clonotype: It has no known antigen specificity. Within one base of it there is no much larger clone, and no base qualities were kept.

This clonotype was obtained from a man aged 25-45 years who received the YFV17D yellow fever vaccine. This material consisted of CD4+ T cells sorted from PBMCs, taken 45 days after the yellow fever booster vaccination. The chain uses TRBV28 and TRBJ1-1; a weak D assignment points to TRBD1 (5 bases agree). The DNA sequence is as follows: TGTGCCAGCATCGGGGGAGTTGCTGAAGCTTTCTTT. This gives the protein CASIGGVAEAFF.